The 18 T cell receptor beta chains given below trace back to one sample, sequenced in a study of immune heterogeneity within non-small cell lung tumors. TCR beta CDR3 was amplified by multiplex PCR, first round ten to eleven cycles, 32 V and 13 J primers. TCRdb analysed the multiplex PCR reads with MiXCR anew, one entry per CDR3 protein. The repertoire includes some 21,000 distinct CDR3 sequences, 28% of them detected once, and about 4.5% sits in the top ten. Bulk tumor genomic DNA was the template, and each sample received 600 to 700 ng. Several biopsies per primary tumor, spaced far apart, were taken during surgery. The study cohort was described as untreated, and its members had newly diagnosed non-small cell lung cancer. They went on to have curative surgery. Sequenced material: lung tumor tissue. These receptors originate from a man aged 35 to 55 with non-small cell lung cancer.

This clonotype was observed a handful of times. The chain has TRBV6-1 and TRBJ2-1; weak D call: TRBD2 (5 bases). The length of the CDR3 is 13 residues. Trimming left V 6 bases short and J 7 bases short, with 13 bases between. CDR1 and CDR2 from the germline V gene are MNHNS and SASEGT. The CDR3 sequence: CASRPPWRNEQFF. The CDR3 nucleotides read TGTGCCAGCAGGCCGCCTTGGAGGAATGAGCAGTTCTTC.

Notes on this clonotype: A read error may be the cause here, since a much bigger clone is one base away. No conserved phenylalanine or tryptophan is present at the end of the CDR3, so a read error is the likely explanation. V usage is TRBV6-5 and J usage is TRBJ2-7; 11 bases map to TRBD2. Germline values: CDR1 MNHEY, CDR2 SVGAGI. The V and J ends lost 0 bases and 3 bases, in that order; junction bases with no gene match: 4. The CDR3 has 16 residues. The CDR3 nucleotides are TGTGCCAGCAGTTACTCCTTAGGGACTAGCGGCTACGAGCAGTACTAC. It translates to CASSYSLGTSGYEQYY.

CDR3 protein: CASSRTGVYTQYF. Written as DNA, the CDR3 is TGTGCCAGCAGTAGGACAGGGGTATATACGCAGTATTTT. The rearrangement uses TRBV27 and TRBJ2-3, with 9 bases identical to TRBD1. Germline values: CDR1 MNHEY, CDR2 SMNVEV (reference sequence). The CDR3 has 13 amino acids. V dropped 5 bases and J dropped 7; count of bases not matched to a gene: 4.

The genes are TRBV5-1 and TRBJ1-6; the D is unclear. CDR1 and CDR2 (germline): SGHRS, YFSETQ. The CDR3 has 15 amino acids. Deletions cut 4 bases from V and 0 bases from J, with 8 bases between. The CDR3, as DNA: TGCGCCAGCAGCCGGGAGAGCTCCTATAATTCACCCCTCCACTTT. It is translated as CASSRESSYNSPLHF.

Concerning this clonotype: One junction end does not reproduce the germline sequence, and a read error may be involved. J is TRBJ2-2 and V is TRBV28; either TRBD1 or TRBD2 may fit D (5 bases each). CDR1 MDHEN and CDR2 SYDVKM come from the germline V gene. The CDR3 spans 16 residues. The CDR3 DNA is TGTGCCATCAGTTTAGGGGCTAGCCTCTTCACCGGGGAGCTGTTTTTT. Amino acids: CAISLGASLFTGELFF.

This clonotype was found many times. The chain couples TRBV11-1 to TRBJ1-2; 12 bases line up with TRBD1. This CDR3 spans 14 amino acids. Germline-derived CDR1 and CDR2 are SGHAT and FQDESV (reference sequence). V lost 4 bases, J lost 8 bases, and 5 bases stayed unmatched. The CDR3 reads CASSSGTGGEGYTF. In DNA form, the CDR3 reads TGTGCCAGCAGCTCGGGGACAGGGGGCGAAGGCTACACCTTC.

The chain uses TRBV7-9 and TRBJ2-1; D is unclear. V shed 5 bases and J shed 8 bases, with 7 bases lying between them. Germline-derived CDR1 and CDR2 are SEHNR and FQNEAQ (reference sequence). The CDR3 contains 11 residues. CDR3: CASSTAHEQFF. CDR3 sequence (DNA): TGTGCCAGCAGCACAGCCCATGAGCAGTTCTTC.

This clonotype was seen a single time. A read error may explain this, as a much larger clone is one base away. The V and J genes are TRBV9 and TRBJ1-5; perhaps TRBD1 as D (5 bases). Per germline, CDR1 SGDLS and CDR2 YYNGEE. The CDR3 length is 13 residues. CDR3 coding DNA: TGTGCCAGAAGCGTAGGAGGGGATCAGCCCCAGCATTTT. Translating it yields CARSVGGDQPQHF.

The rearrangement joins TRBV28 to TRBJ1-2, with D tentatively TRBD1 (5 bases). The CDR3 sequence is 14 residues long. V lost 5 bases and J 2 bases, leaving 12 bases between the germline ends. The germline CDR1 and CDR2 sequences are MDHEN and SYDVKM. The CDR3 sequence: CASSQRQCNYGYTF. Written as DNA, the CDR3 is TGTGCCAGCAGTCAGCGACAGTGCAACTATGGCTACACCTTC.

The chain joins TRBV11-1 to TRBJ2-5, with D maybe TRBD2 (7 bases). The CDR3 runs to 15 residues. CDR1 is SGHAT, CDR2 FQDESV, per germline (reference sequence). V was trimmed by 5 bases and J by 2 bases, leaving 15 bases between them. Here the CDR3 reads CASSTRRGGQETQYF. CDR3 nucleotides: TGTGCCAGCAGCACCCGGAGGGGGGGGCAAGAGACCCAGTACTTC.

The chain employs TRBV7-2 and TRBJ2-1; perhaps TRBD1 as D (6 bases). CDR3 length equals 13 residues. V was pared by 5 bases and J by 2 bases, with 7 bases between. The germline gives CDR1 SGHTA, CDR2 FQGNSA. The CDR3 nucleotides read TGTGCCAGCAGCCGGACAGCCTACAATGAGCAGTTCTTC. Its protein product is CASSRTAYNEQFF. The full variable domain, completed using reference TRBV7-2 and TRBJ2-1, is GAGVSQSPSNKVTEKGKDVELRCDPISGHTALYWYRQSLGQGLEFLIYFQGNSAPDKSGLPSDRFSAERTGGSVSTLTIQRTQQEDSAVYLCASSRTAYNEQFFGPGTRLTVL.

This sequence joins TRBV7-9 and TRBJ2-5, with TRBD1 matching over 9 bases. The CDR3 sequence is 15 residues long. Germline lookup yields CDR1 SEHNR and CDR2 FQNEAQ (reference sequence). J lost 0 bases, V lost 5 bases, and 4 bases had no gene match. The CDR3 loop reads CASSAWDRDQETQYF. As DNA, the CDR3 is TGTGCCAGCAGCGCCTGGGACAGGGACCAAGAGACCCAGTACTTC.

This clonotype was counted between two and nine times. The rearrangement uses TRBV20-1 and TRBJ1-4; D remains ambiguous. Germline CDR1 is DFQATT and CDR2 is SNEGSKA (reference sequence). V lost 4 bases and J 1 base, leaving 10 bases between the germline ends. The CDR3 runs to 14 residues. The CDR3 loop is CSAKERITNEKLFF. As DNA, the CDR3 is TGCAGTGCTAAAGAGCGAATAACTAATGAAAAACTGTTTTTT.

Notes on this clonotype: At one end, the junction sequence differs from germline, possibly due to a read error. V usage is TRBV12-3 or TRBV12-4 and J usage is TRBJ1-4, with a tentative D call TRBD1 (6 bases). The CDR3 length is 13 residues. CDR3 coding DNA: TGCGACATCGTAGGGGGGGGGTATGAAAAACTGTTTTTT. Translated, it gives CDIVGGGYEKLFF.

This clonotype occurred a few times. A read error may produce the germline difference seen at one junction end. The chain employs TRBV19 and TRBJ2-2, with 8 bases matching TRBD2. The CDR3 sequence is 17 residues long. Germline V lookup: CDR1 LNHDA, CDR2 SQIVND (reference sequence). CDR3 sequence (DNA): TGTGCCAGTAGTCAGCGGGAGAATTCCTTGGACACCAGGGAGCTGTTTTTT. Its translation: CASSQRENSLDTRELFF.

This clonotype has ten or more counts. J is TRBJ1-2 and V is TRBV27; 7 nucleotides match TRBD1. The germline V gene has CDR1 MNHEY and CDR2 SMNVEV (reference sequence). J gave up 2 bases and V 5 bases, and 5 bases lay outside the gene matches. CDR3 length equals 14 residues. DNA for the CDR3: TGTGCCAGCAGTCCCCAGACAGGGAACTATGGCTACACCTTC. This sequence encodes CASSPQTGNYGYTF.

This clonotype ranks as medium-sized. V and J are TRBV25-1 and TRBJ2-7; unclear D gene. The CDR3 sequence is 16 residues long. The V gene's germline CDR1 is MGHDK and CDR2 SYGVNS. The ends were cut back, 6 bases at V and 7 bases at J, with 25 bases in the middle. The CDR3 reads CASSPKVRNPGREQYF. DNA for the CDR3: TGTGCCAGCAGCCCTAAGGTGAGGAATCCCGGTAGGGAGCAGTACTTC.

The V and J genes are TRBV10-3 and TRBJ1-6; D uncertain. The V gene's germline CDR1 is ENHRY and CDR2 SYGVKD. The V end was cut by 6 bases, the J end by 5 bases, with 14 bases between. The CDR3 is 15 residues long. In nucleotides, the CDR3 is TGTGCCATCAGCTTAGGACGGGAAAATAATTCACCCCTCCACTTT. Protein product: CAISLGRENNSPLHF.